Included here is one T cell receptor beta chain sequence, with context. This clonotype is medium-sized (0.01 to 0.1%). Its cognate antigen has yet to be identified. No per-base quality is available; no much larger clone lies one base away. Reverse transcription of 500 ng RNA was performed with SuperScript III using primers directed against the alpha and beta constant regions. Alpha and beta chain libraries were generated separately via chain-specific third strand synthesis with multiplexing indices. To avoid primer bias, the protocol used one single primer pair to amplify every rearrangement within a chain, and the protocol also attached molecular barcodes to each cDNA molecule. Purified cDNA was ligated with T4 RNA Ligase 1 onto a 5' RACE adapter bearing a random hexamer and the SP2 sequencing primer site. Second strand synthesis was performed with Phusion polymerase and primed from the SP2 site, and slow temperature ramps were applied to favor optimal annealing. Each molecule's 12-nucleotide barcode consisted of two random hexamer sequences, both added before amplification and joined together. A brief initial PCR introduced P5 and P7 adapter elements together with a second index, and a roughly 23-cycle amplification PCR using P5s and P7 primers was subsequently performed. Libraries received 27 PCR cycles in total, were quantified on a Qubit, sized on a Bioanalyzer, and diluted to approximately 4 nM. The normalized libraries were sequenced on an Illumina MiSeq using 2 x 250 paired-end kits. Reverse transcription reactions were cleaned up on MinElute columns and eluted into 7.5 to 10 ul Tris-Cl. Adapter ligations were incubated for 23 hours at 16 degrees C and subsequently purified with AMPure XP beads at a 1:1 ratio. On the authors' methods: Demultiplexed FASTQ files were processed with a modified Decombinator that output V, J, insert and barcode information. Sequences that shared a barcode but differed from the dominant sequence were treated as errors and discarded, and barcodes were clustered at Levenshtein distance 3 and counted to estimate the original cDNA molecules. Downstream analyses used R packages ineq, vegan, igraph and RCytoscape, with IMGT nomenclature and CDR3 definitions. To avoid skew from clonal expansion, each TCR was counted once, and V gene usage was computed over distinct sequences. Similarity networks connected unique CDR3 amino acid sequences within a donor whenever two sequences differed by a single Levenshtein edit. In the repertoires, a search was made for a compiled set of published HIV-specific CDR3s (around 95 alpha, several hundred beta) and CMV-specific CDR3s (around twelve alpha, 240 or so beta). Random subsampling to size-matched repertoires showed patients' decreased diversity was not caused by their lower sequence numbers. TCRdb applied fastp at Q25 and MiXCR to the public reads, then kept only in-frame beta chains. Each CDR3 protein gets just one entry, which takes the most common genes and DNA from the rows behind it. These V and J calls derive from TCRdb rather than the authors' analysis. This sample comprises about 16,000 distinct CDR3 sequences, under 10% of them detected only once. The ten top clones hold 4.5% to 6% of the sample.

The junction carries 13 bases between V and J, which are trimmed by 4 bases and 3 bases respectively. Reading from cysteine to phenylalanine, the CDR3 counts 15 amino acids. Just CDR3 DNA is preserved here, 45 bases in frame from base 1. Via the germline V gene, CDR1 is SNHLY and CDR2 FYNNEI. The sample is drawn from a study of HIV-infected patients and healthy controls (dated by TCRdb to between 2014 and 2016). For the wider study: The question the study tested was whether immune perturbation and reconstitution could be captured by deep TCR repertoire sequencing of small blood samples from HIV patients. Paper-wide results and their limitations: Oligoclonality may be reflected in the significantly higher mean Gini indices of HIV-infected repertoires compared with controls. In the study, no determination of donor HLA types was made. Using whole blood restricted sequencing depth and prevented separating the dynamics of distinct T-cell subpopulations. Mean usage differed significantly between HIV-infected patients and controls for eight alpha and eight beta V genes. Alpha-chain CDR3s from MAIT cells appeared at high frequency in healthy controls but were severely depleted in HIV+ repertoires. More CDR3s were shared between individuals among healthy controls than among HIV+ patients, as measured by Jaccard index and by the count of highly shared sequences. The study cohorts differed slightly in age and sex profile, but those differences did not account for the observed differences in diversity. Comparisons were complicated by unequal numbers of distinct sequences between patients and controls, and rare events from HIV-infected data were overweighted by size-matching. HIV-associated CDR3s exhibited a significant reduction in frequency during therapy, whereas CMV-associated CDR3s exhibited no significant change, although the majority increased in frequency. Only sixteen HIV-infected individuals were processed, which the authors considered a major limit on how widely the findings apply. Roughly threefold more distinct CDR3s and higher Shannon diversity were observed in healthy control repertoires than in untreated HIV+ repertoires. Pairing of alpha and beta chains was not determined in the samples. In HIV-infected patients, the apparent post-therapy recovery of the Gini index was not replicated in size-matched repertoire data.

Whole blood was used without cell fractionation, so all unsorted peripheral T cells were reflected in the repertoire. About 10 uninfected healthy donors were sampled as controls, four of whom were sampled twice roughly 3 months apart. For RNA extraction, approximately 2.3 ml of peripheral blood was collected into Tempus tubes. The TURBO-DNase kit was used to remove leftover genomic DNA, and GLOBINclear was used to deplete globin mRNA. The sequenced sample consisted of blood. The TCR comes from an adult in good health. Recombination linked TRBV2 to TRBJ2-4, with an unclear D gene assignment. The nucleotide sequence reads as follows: TGTGCCAGCAGTGGGACCCGGATGGTCAAAAACATTCAGTACTTC. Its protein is CASSGTRMVKNIQYF.